This is a list of T cell receptor beta chains from one sample in a study of vaccination and CD4 T cells after COVID-19. MiXCR was run by TCRdb on the PCR reads, yielding one entry per CDR3 protein. Of 25,000 to 30,000 distinct CDR3 sequences in the sample, roughly two fifths were seen once. For these receptors, no antigen is known. The material was CD4+ T cells from blood, cultured in vitro, obtained about 7 months after SARS-CoV-2 vaccination. The receptors originated from a human donor who had recovered from COVID-19. Each CDR3 is given with its conserved first and last residue. Each record gives: J gene, clone size, D gene, V gene, CDR3 DNA, CDR3 protein. D genes are given only for firm matches. Clone size is stated in some rows and not others, as once, few, many or a class when expanded.

J gene: TRBJ2-1; clone size: few; D gene: -; V gene: TRBV10-3; CDR3 DNA: TGTGCCATCAGTGTGGGTGGGGGAAGCTCCTACAATGAGCAGTTCTTC; CDR3 protein: CAISVGGGSSYNEQFF
J gene: TRBJ1-6; clone size: -; D gene: -; V gene: TRBV15; CDR3 DNA: TGTGCCACCAGCAGAGATAAAACAGGGAATTCACCCCTCCACTTT; CDR3 protein: CATSRDKTGNSPLHF
J gene: TRBJ1-5; clone size: few; D gene: -; V gene: TRBV6-4; CDR3 DNA: TGTGCCAGCAGTGAGACTGGGGGCGCCGGGCAGCCCCAGCATTTT; CDR3 protein: CASSETGGAGQPQHF
J gene: TRBJ2-2; clone size: -; D gene: -; V gene: TRBV6-2/TRBV6-3; CDR3 DNA: TGTGCCAGCAGTTACTCCCAGGACACCGGGGAGCTGTTTTTT; CDR3 protein: CASSYSQDTGELFF
J gene: TRBJ1-1; clone size: -; D gene: TRBD1; V gene: TRBV6-5; CDR3 DNA: TGTGCCAGCAGTTACTTAGGACAGGGGTACACTGAAGCTTTCTTT; CDR3 protein: CASSYLGQGYTEAFF
J gene: TRBJ2-5; clone size: few; D gene: -; V gene: TRBV20-1; CDR3 DNA: TGCAGTGCTAGAGATGGGGGACCCTTAACGCCCCAGTACTTC; CDR3 protein: CSARDGGPLTPQYF
J gene: TRBJ2-3; clone size: few; D gene: TRBD1; V gene: TRBV15; CDR3 DNA: TGTGCCACCAGCAGAGCGGGGACAGGGGGGAGCACAGATACGCAGTATTTT; CDR3 protein: CATSRAGTGGSTDTQYF
J gene: TRBJ2-7; clone size: -; D gene: -; V gene: TRBV6-2/TRBV6-3; CDR3 DNA: TGTGCCAGCATCCGGGACAATCTTCTCTACGAGCAGTACTTC; CDR3 protein: CASIRDNLLYEQYF
J gene: TRBJ2-7; clone size: few; D gene: TRBD2; V gene: TRBV6-2/TRBV6-3; CDR3 DNA: TGTGCCAGCAGTTACCCAGGGCGGGAGTCATACGAGCAGTACTTC; CDR3 protein: CASSYPGRESYEQYF
J gene: TRBJ2-7; clone size: -; D gene: -; V gene: TRBV27; CDR3 DNA: TGTGCCAGCAGCCAGAAACCCGGGTCCCCCGGGGAGCAGTACTTC; CDR3 protein: CASSQKPGSPGEQYF
J gene: TRBJ2-5; clone size: -; D gene: -; V gene: TRBV2; CDR3 DNA: TGTGCCAGCTCACCCGGCAGGGAAGAGACCCAGTACTTC; CDR3 protein: CASSPGREETQYF
J gene: TRBJ1-2; clone size: -; D gene: TRBD1; V gene: TRBV20-1; CDR3 DNA: TGCAGTGCTAGCCCCCCCGGACAGGACTATGGCTACACCTTC; CDR3 protein: CSASPPGQDYGYTF
J gene: TRBJ2-5; clone size: few; D gene: TRBD2; V gene: TRBV7-2; CDR3 DNA: TGTGCCAGCAGCTTATGGTCTAGCGGACCGCAAGAGACCCAGTACTTC; CDR3 protein: CASSLWSSGPQETQYF
J gene: TRBJ1-5; clone size: few; D gene: -; V gene: TRBV6-5; CDR3 DNA: TGTGCCAGCAGTTCACCCAGGGGAATAAATCAGCCCCAGCATTTT; CDR3 protein: CASSSPRGINQPQHF
J gene: TRBJ2-3; clone size: -; D gene: -; V gene: TRBV29-1; CDR3 DNA: TGCAGCGTCCAGGTGAGCGGAACCACAGATACGCAGTATTTT; CDR3 protein: CSVQVSGTTDTQYF
J gene: TRBJ2-7; clone size: -; D gene: -; V gene: TRBV12-3/TRBV12-4; CDR3 DNA: TGTGCCAGCAGTTTCAACAGGCCCTACGAGCAGTACTTC; CDR3 protein: CASSFNRPYEQYF
J gene: TRBJ2-5; clone size: few; D gene: -; V gene: TRBV5-4; CDR3 DNA: TGTGCCAGCAGCTTCGCAAGCAGGCAAGAGACCCAGTACTTC; CDR3 protein: CASSFASRQETQYF
J gene: TRBJ1-1; clone size: -; D gene: -; V gene: TRBV19; CDR3 DNA: TGTGCCAGTAGTATAAAGGGCTTGCCGAACACTGAAGCTTTCTTT; CDR3 protein: CASSIKGLPNTEAFF
J gene: TRBJ2-5; clone size: few; D gene: -; V gene: TRBV7-2; CDR3 DNA: TGTGCCAGCAGCTTTAGTTCAACCAACCAAGAGACCCAGTACTTC; CDR3 protein: CASSFSSTNQETQYF
J gene: TRBJ2-3; clone size: few; D gene: -; V gene: TRBV6-1; CDR3 DNA: TGTGCCAGCAGGGAGGGCGTGGGCACAGATACGCAGTATTTT; CDR3 protein: CASREGVGTDTQYF
J gene: TRBJ2-3; clone size: -; D gene: -; V gene: TRBV6-4; CDR3 DNA: TGTGCCAGCAGTGACTCGGACAGCACAGATACGCAGTATTTT; CDR3 protein: CASSDSDSTDTQYF
J gene: TRBJ2-3; clone size: -; D gene: -; V gene: TRBV20-1; CDR3 DNA: TGCAGTGGCCAGGAGGACACAGATACGCAGTATTTT; CDR3 protein: CSGQEDTDTQYF